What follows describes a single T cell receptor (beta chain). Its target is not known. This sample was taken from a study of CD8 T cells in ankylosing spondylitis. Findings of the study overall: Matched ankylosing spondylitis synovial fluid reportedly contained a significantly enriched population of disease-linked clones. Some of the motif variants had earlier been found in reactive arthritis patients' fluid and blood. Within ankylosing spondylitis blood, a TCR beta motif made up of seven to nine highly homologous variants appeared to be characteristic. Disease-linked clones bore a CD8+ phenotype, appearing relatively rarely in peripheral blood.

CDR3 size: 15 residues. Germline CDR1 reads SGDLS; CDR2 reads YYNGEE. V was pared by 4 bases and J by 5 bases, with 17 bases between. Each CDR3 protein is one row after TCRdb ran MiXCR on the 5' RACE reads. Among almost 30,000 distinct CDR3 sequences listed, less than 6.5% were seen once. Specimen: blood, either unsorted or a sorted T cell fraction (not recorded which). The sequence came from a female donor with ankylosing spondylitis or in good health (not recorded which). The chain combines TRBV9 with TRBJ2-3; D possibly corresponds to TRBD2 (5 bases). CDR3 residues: CASSLTPDRGDTQYF. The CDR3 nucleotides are TGTGCCAGCAGCCTCACTCCGGATCGGGGAGATACGCAGTATTTT.